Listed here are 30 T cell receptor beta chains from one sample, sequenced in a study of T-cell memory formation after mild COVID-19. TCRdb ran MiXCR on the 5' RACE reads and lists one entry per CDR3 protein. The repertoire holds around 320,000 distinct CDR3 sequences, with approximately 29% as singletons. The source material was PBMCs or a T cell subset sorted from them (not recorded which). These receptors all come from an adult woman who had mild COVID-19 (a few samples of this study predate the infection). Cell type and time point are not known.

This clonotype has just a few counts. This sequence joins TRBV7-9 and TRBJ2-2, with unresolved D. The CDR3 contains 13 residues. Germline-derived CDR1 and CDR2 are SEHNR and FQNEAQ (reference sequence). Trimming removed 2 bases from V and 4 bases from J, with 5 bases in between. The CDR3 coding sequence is TGTGCCAGCAGCTTATCTACCACCGGGGAGCTGTTTTTT. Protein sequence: CASSLSTTGELFF. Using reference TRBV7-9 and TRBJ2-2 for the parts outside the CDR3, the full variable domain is DTGVSQNPRHKITKRGQNVTFRCDPISEHNRLYWYRQTLGQGPEFLTYFQNEAQLEKSRLLSDRFSAERPKGSFSTLEIQRTEQGDSAMYLCASSLSTTGELFFGEGSRLTVL.

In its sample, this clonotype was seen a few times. CDR3 coding DNA: TGTGCCAGCAGCTTAGCGGGGCTAGATAATGAGCAGTTCTTC. It specifies CASSLAGLDNEQFF. This rearrangement joins TRBV7-9 to TRBJ2-1; TRBD1 might be the D (5 bases). V was trimmed by 0 bases and J by 7 bases, leaving 10 bases between them. CDR3 length equals 14 residues. Germline assignment: CDR1 SEHNR and CDR2 FQNEAQ (reference sequence).

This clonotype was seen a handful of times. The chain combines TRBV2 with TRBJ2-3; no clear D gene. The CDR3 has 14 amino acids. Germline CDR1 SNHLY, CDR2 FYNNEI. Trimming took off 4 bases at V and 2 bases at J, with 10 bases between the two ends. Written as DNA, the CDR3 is TGTGCCAGCAGTGTTCGCACACCCACAGATACGCAGTATTTT. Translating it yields CASSVRTPTDTQYF.

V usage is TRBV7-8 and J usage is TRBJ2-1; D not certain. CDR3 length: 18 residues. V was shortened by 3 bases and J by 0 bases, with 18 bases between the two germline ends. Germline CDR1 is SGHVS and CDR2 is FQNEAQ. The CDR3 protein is CASSLKTLLISSYNEQFF. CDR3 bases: TGTGCCAGCAGCTTGAAGACTTTACTAATAAGCTCCTACAATGAGCAGTTCTTC.

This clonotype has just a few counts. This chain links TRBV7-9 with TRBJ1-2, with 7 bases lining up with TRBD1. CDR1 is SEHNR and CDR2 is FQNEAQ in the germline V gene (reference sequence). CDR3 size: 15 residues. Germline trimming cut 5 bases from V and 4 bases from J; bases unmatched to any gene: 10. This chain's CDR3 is CASSPGTATAYGYTF. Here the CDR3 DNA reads TGTGCCAGCAGCCCCGGGACAGCGACGGCCTATGGCTACACCTTC.

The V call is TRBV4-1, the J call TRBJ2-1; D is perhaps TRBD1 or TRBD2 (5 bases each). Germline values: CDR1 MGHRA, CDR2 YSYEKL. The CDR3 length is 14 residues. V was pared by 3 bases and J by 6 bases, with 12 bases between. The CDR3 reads CASSQGVSGNEQFF. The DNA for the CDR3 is TGCGCCAGCAGCCAGGGGGTTTCTGGCAATGAGCAGTTCTTC.

The CDR3 coding sequence is TGTGCCAGCAGCTCTCCGGGACAGTGGGACAATGAGCAGTTCTTC. Translated, it gives CASSSPGQWDNEQFF. The J gene is TRBJ2-1, the V gene TRBV5-4, with TRBD1 identical over 7 bases. CDR1 is SGHNT and CDR2 is YYREEE in the germline V gene (reference sequence). The CDR3 runs 15 residues. J gave up 5 bases and V 3 bases, and 8 bases lay outside the gene matches.

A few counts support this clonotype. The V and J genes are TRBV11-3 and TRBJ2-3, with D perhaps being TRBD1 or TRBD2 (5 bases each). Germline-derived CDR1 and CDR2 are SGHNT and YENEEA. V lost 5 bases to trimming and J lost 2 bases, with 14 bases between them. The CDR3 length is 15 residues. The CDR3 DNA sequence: TGTGCCAGCAGCCAGATGGGGGTGAACACAGATACGCAGTATTTT. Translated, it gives CASSQMGVNTDTQYF.

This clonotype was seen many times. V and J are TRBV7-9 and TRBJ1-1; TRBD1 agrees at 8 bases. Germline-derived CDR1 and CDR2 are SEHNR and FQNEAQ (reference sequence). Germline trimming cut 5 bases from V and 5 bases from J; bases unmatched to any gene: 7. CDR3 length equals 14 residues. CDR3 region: CASSITGGWTEAFF. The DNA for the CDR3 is TGTGCCAGCAGCATTACAGGGGGATGGACTGAAGCTTTCTTT.

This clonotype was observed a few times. For the CDR3, the DNA is TGTGCCAGTAGTATTAGTAGCGGGGGGGCGGATACGCAGTATTTT. Encoded protein: CASSISSGGADTQYF. The chain combines TRBV19 with TRBJ2-3, with TRBD2 matching over 11 bases. CDR1 is LNHDA, CDR2 SQIVND, per germline (reference sequence). V trimming: 3 bases; J trimming: 6 bases; junction bases outside the gene matches: 5. This CDR3 spans 15 amino acids. Complete variable domain (other parts from reference TRBV19 and TRBJ2-3): DGGITQSPKYLFRKEGQNVTLSCEQNLNHDAMYWYRQDPGQGLRLIYYSQIVNDFQKGDIAEGYSVSREKKESFPLTVTSAQKNPTAFYLCASSISSGGADTQYFGPGTRLTVL.

This chain's CDR3 is CASSPSGTGGSGANVLTF. Here the CDR3 DNA reads TGTGCCAGCAGTCCCTCCGGGACAGGGGGATCCGGGGCCAACGTCCTGACTTTC. This chain joins TRBV12-3 or TRBV12-4 and TRBJ2-6; 11 bases are shared with TRBD1. Germline trimming cut 5 bases from V and 4 bases from J; bases unmatched to any gene: 10. This CDR3 is 18 amino acids long.

The CDR3 protein is CASSASRWEGPETQYF. The CDR3 nucleotides read TGTGCCAGCAGCGCTAGCAGGTGGGAGGGCCCGGAGACCCAGTACTTC. The chain carries TRBV7-2 and TRBJ2-5, with 7 bases fitting TRBD2. The CDR3 is 16 residues long. J lost 5 bases, V lost 5 bases, and 14 bases had no gene match. Germline CDR1 SGHTA, CDR2 FQGNSA.

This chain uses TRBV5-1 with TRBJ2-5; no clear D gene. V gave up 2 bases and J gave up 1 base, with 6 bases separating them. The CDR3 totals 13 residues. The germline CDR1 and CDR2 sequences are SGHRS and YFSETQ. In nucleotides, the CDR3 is TGCGCCAGCAGCTTAGGGATCCAAGAGACCCAGTACTTC. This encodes CASSLGIQETQYF.

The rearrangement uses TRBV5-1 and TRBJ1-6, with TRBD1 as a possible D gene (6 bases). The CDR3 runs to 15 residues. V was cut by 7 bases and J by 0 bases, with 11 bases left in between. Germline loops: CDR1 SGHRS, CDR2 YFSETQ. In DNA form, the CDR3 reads TGCGCCAGCCGGACAGAGAGCTCCTATAATTCACCCCTCCACTTT. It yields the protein CASRTESSYNSPLHF.

DNA for the CDR3: TGTGCCAGCAGCTTAGAATCGACTAGGTCGTTCGGGACCCAGTACTTC. Translating it yields CASSLESTRSFGTQYF. The V gene is TRBV7-3, the J gene TRBJ2-5, with a possible D match to TRBD2 (6 bases). The V and J ends lost 2 bases and 7 bases respectively, with 20 bases between them. The CDR3 consists of 16 residues. Germline loops: CDR1 SGHTA, CDR2 FQGTGA.

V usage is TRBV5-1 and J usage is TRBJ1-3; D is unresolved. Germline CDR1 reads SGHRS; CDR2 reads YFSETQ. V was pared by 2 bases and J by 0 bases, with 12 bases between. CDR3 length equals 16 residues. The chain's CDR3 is CASSFTEIISGNTIYF. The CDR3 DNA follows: TGCGCCAGCAGCTTCACGGAAATCATCTCTGGAAACACCATATATTTT.

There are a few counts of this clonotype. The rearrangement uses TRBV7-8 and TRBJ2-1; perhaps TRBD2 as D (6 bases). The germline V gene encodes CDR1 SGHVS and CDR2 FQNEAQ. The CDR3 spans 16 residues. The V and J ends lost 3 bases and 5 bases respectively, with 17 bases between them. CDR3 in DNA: TGTGCCAGCAGCTTGGGACCGGGACTGGAAAACAATGAGCAGTTCTTC. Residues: CASSLGPGLENNEQFF.

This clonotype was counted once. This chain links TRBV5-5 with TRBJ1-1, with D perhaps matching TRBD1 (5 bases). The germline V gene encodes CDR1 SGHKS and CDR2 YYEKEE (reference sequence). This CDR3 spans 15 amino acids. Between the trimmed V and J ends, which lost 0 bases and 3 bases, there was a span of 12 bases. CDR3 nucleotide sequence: TGTGCCAGCAGCTTGGGGGGCAAGACAGACACTGAAGCTTTCTTT. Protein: CASSLGGKTDTEAFF.

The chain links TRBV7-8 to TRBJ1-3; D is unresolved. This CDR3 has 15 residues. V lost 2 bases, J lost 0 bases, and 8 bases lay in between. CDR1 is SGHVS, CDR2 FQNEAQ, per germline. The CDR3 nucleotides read TGTGCCAGCAGCTTAAGTCAGCTCTCTGGAAACACCATATATTTT. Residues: CASSLSQLSGNTIYF. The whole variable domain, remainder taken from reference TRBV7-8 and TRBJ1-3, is GAGVSQSPRYKVAKRGQDVALRCDPISGHVSLFWYQQALGQGPEFLTYFQNEAQLDKSGLPSDRFFAERPEGSVSTLKIQRTQQEDSAVYLCASSLSQLSGNTIYFGEGSWLTVV.

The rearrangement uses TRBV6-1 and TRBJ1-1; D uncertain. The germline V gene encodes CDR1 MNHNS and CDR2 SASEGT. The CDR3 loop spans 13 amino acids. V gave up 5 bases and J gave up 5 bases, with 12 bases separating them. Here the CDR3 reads CASSPPERTEAFF. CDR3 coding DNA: TGTGCCAGCAGTCCCCCAGAGAGGACTGAAGCTTTCTTT.

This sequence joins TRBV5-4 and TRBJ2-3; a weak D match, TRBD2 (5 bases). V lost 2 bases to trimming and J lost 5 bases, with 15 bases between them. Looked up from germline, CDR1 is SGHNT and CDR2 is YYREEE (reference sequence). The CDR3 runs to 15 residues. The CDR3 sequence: CASSFRGPGGDTQYF. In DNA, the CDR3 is TGTGCCAGCAGCTTTCGCGGCCCCGGAGGAGATACGCAGTATTTT.

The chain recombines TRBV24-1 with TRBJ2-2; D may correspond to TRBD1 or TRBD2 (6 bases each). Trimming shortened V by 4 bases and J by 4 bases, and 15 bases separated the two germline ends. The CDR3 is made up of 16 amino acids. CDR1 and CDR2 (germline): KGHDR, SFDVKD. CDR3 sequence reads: CATSDLGGLGTGELFF. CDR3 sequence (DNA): TGTGCCACCAGTGACCTAGGGGGGCTGGGCACCGGGGAGCTGTTTTTT.

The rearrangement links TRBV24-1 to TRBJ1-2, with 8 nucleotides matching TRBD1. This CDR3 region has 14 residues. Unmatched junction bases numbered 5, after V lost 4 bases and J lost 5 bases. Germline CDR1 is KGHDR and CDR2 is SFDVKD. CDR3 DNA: TGTGCCACCAGTGACCCCGGGACAGGATATGGCTACACCTTC. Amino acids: CATSDPGTGYGYTF.

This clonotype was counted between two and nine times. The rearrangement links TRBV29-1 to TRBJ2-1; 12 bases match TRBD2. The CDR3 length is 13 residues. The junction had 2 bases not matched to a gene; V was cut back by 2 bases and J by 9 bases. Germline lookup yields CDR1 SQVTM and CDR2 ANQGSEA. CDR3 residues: CSVELAGGGEQFF. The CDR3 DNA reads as TGCAGCGTTGAACTAGCGGGAGGGGGTGAGCAGTTCTTC.

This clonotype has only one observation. CDR3 region: CASSLTGDNTYNEQFF. Written as DNA, the CDR3 is TGTGCCAGCAGCTTAACAGGGGATAACACCTACAATGAGCAGTTCTTC. This chain links TRBV7-3 with TRBJ2-1, with D perhaps TRBD1 (5 bases). CDR1 is SGHTA, CDR2 FQGTGA, per germline. This CDR3 has 16 residues. The V and J ends lost 0 bases and 2 bases respectively, with 11 bases between them.

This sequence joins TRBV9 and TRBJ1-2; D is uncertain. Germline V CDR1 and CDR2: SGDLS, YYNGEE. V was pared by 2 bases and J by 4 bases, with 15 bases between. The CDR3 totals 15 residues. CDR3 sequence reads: CASSVTPGPGYGYTF. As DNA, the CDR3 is TGTGCCAGCAGCGTGACCCCCGGTCCAGGCTATGGCTACACCTTC.

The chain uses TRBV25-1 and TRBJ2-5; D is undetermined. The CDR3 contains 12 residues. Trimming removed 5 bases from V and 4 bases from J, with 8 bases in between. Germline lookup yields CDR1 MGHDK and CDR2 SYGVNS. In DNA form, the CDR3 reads TGTGCCAGCAGTTCCCTTATAGAGACCCAGTACTTC. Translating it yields CASSSLIETQYF.

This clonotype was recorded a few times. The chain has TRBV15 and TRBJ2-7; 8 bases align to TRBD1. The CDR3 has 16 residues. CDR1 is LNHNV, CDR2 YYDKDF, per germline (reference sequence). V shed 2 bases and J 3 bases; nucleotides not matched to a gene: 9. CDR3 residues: CATSRFSATGVYEQYF. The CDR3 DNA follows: TGTGCCACCAGCAGATTTTCGGCGACAGGGGTCTACGAGCAGTACTTC.

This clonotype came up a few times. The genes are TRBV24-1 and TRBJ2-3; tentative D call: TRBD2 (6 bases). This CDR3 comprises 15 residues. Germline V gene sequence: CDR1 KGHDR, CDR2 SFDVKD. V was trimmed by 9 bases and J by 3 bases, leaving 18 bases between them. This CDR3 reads CATGRSSANTDTQYF. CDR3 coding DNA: TGTGCCACCGGTAGATCTAGCGCAAATACAGATACGCAGTATTTT.

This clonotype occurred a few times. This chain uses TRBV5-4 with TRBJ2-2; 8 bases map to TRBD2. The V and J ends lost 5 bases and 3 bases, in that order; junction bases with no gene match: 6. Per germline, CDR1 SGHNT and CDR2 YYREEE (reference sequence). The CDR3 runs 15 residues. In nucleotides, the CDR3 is TGTGCCAGCAGAGGCGGGGGGACCCACACCGGGGAGCTGTTTTTT. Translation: CASRGGGTHTGELFF.